This section outlines one TCR beta chain sequence together with its context. Its antigen is unidentified. The record originates from a study of T-cell reconstitution after alpha-beta-depleted transplantation in children. Study-wide results and caveats: The main origin of T-cell counts and diversity one year after transplant was newly produced T cells.

CDR3 length: 12 amino acids. CDR1 KGHSH and CDR2 LQKENI come from the germline V gene. With 2 bases removed from V and 10 bases from J, the gap between germline ends came to 11 bases. Preparing the TCRbeta library involved the use of unique molecular identifiers. MiXCR was run by TCRdb on the PCR reads, yielding one entry per CDR3 protein. The table shows some 300,000 distinct CDR3 sequences, with 10% occurring only once. The genes are TRBV18 and TRBJ1-1; a possible D gene is TRBD1 (6 bases). This receptor was obtained from a boy younger than two with acute myeloid leukemia, due to receive a stem cell transplant. Sequencing used PBMCs, obtained before TCRalphabeta/CD19-depleted stem cell transplant. The CDR3 nucleotides are TGTGCCAGCTCACCAAACCAGGGGCGAGCTTTCTTT. It is translated as CASSPNQGRAFF.